The present T cell receptor beta chain was sequenced within a study of T cells in localized non-small cell lung cancer. As to this clone: Its antigen is still unknown.

Study conclusions and caveats: Uninvolved adjacent lung had more T cell clonality than any other tissue, topping tumor. A median of about 58 of the top 100 tumor clones appeared in adjacent lung, which was paired and uninvolved. Sequence data derive from only one tumor region, so heterogeneity remains possible.

Profiling relied on immunoSEQ multiplex PCR, and the TCRdb table lists in-frame clones only, not all of them. The profile covers 25,000 to 35,000 clones, with roughly 87% appearing a single time and less than 5% taken by the ten largest. Germline assignment: CDR1 MNHEY and CDR2 SMNVEV (reference sequence). With 4 bases removed from V and 6 bases from J, the gap between germline ends came to 16 bases. CDR3 size: 15 residues. The clonotype was recovered from a woman aged 40-69 years with stage III lung adenocarcinoma. The sequencing here drew on peripheral blood mononuclear cells, taken before any cancer treatment. The V call is TRBV27, the J call TRBJ2-1; no reliable D call. The CDR3 protein is CASSSSRFLGNEQFF. As DNA, the CDR3 is TGTGCCAGCAGTTCCTCTAGATTCCTCGGCAATGAGCAGTTCTTC.